The clone carrying this T cell receptor beta chain appeared many times. These data come from a study of neurological immune-mediated disorders. The cDNA was synthesized by 5'RACE incorporating 10-nucleotide random UMIs. TCRdb itself ran the 5' RACE reads through MiXCR, one entry per CDR3 protein. The data contain tens of thousands of distinct CDR3 sequences, 4% to 6% of them singletons. The specimen sequenced was PBMCs. The TCR was taken from a woman under 40 with multiple sclerosis.

CDR3 sequence (DNA): TGTGCCAGCAGCTTAGCTGTGGGCGGGGGAAGTACGCAGTATTTT. Amino acid sequence: CASSLAVGGGSTQYF. The rearrangement joins TRBV7-2 to TRBJ2-3; 7 bases line up with TRBD2. V shed 0 bases, J shed 8 bases, and the junction held 8 bases outside the gene matches. Looked up from germline, CDR1 is SGHTA and CDR2 is FQGNSA. The CDR3 totals 15 residues.